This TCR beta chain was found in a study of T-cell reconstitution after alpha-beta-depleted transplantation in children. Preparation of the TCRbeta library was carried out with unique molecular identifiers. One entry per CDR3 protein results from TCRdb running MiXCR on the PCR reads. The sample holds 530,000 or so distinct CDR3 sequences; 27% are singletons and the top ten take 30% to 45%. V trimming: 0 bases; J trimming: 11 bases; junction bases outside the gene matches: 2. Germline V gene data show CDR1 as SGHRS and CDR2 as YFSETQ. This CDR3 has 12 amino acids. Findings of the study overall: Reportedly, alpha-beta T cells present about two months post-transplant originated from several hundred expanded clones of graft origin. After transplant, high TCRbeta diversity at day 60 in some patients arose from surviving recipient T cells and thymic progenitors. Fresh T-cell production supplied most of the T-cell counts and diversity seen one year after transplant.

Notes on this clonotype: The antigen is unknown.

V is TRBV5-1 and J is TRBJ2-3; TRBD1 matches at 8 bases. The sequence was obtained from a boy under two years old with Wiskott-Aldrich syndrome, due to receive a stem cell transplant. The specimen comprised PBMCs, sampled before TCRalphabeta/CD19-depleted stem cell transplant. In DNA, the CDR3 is TGCGCCAGCAGCTTGGATGGGACAGGGCAGTATTTT. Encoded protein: CASSLDGTGQYF.